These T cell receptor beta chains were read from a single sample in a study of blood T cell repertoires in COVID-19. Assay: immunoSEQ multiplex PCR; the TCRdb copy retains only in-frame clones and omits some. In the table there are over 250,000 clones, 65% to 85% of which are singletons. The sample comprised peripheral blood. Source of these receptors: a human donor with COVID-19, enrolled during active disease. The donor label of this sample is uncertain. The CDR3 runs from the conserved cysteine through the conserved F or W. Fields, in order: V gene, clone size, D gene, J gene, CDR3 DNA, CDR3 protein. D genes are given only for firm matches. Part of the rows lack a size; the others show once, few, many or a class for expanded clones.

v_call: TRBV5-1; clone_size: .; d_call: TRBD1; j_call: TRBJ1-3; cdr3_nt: TGCGCCAGCAGCCCTCAGGGGGCGGAAGGAAACACCATATATTTT; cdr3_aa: CASSPQGAEGNTIYF
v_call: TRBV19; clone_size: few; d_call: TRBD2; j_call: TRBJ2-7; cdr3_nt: TGTGCCAGTACCGCGTCGGGGGGCTACGAGCAGTACTTC; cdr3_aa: CASTASGGYEQYF
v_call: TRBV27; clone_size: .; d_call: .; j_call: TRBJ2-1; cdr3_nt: TGTGCCATCTCGGGAGCCCCGGGCAATGAGCAGTTCTTC; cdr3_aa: CAISGAPGNEQFF
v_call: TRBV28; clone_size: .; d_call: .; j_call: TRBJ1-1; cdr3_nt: TGTGCCAGCAGCCGTGGGGGCACGAACACTGAAGCTTTCTTT; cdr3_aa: CASSRGGTNTEAFF
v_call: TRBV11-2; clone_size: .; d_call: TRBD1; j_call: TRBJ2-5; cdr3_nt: TGTGCCAGCAGCCCCAGCCGGACAGGGCGAGAGACCCAGTACTTC; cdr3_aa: CASSPSRTGRETQYF
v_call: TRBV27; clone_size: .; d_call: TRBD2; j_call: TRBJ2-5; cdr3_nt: TGTGCCAGCAGTTATCGGCGGGAGGGAAGGGAGACCCAGTACTTC; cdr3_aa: CASSYRREGRETQYF
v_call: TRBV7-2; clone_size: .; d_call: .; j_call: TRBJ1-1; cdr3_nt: TGTGCCAGCAGCTTAGAACAGATACGATACACTGAAGCTTTCTTT; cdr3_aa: CASSLEQIRYTEAFF
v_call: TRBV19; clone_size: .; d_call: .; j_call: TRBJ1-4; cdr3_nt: TGTGCCAGTCGGCCCGGACAGTCAACTAATGAAAAACTGTTTTTT; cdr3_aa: CASRPGQSTNEKLFF
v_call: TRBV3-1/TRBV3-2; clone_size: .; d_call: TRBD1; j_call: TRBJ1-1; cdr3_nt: TGTGCCAGCAGCCCCGGGACAGGGATACCGAACACTGAAGCTTTCTTT; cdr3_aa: CASSPGTGIPNTEAFF
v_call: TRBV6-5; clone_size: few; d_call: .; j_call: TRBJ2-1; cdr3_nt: TGTGCCAGCTGGACGGGGAGTGAGCAGTTCTTC; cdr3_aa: CASWTGSEQFF
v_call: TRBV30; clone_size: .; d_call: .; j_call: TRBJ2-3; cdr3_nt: TGTGCCTGGAGGGGACCGGTCCGGGGGGATACGCAGTATTTT; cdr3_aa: CAWRGPVRGDTQYF